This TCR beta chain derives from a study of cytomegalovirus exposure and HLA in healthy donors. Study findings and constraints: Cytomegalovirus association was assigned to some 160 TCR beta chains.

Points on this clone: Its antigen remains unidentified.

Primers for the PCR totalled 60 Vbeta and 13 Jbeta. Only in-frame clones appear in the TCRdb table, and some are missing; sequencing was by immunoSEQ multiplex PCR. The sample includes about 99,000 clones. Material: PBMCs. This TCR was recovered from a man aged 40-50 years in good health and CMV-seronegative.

The CDR3 region has the DNA TGTGCCAGCAGCTCGAGTTTGCCCGGGGAGACCCAGTACTTC. Protein product: CASSSSLPGETQYF. The rearrangement links TRBV5-4 to TRBJ2-5; no reliable D call. V was trimmed by 3 bases and J by 5 bases, leaving 14 bases between them. This CDR3 spans 14 amino acids. Germline CDR1 reads SGHNT; CDR2 reads YYREEE (reference sequence).